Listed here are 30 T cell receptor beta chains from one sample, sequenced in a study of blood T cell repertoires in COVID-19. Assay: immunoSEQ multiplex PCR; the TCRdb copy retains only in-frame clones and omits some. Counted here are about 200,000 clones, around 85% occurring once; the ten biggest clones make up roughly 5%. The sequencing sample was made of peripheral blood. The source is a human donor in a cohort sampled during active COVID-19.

The CDR3: CASIEDRGRTDTQYF. The CDR3 DNA is TGTGCCAGCATCGAAGACAGGGGAAGGACAGATACGCAGTATTTT. The chain has TRBV6-5 and TRBJ2-3, with TRBD1 matching 8 bases. V was pared by 7 bases and J by 3 bases, with 9 bases of the junction left unmatched. Germline assignment: CDR1 MNHEY and CDR2 SVGAGI. This CDR3 comprises 15 residues.

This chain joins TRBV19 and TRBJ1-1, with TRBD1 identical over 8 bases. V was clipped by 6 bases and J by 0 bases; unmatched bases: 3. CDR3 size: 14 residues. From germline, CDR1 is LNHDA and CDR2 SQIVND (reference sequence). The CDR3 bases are TGTGCCAGTAGGAGGGACAGGATGAACACTGAAGCTTTCTTT. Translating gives CASRRDRMNTEAFF.

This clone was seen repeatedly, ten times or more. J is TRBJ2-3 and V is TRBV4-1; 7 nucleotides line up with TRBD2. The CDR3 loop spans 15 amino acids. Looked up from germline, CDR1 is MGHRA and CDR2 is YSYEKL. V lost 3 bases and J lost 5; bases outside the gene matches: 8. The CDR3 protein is CASSQRAGSIDTQYF. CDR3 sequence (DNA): TGCGCCAGCAGCCAGAGAGCGGGATCTATAGATACGCAGTATTTT.

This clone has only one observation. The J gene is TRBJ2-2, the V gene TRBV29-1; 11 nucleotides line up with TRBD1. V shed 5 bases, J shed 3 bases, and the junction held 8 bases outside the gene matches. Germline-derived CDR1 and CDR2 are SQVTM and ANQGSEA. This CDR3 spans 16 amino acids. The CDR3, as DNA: TGCAGCGTTAGAGGACAGGGGGCAGGGTACACCGGGGAGCTGTTTTTT. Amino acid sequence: CSVRGQGAGYTGELFF.

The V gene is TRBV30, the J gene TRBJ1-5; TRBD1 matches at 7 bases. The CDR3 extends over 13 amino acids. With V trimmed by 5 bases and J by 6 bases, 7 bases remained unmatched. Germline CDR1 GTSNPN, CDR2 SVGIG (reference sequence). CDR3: CAWCYRGGQPQHF. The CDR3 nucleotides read TGTGCCTGGTGTTACAGGGGTGGTCAGCCCCAGCATTTT.

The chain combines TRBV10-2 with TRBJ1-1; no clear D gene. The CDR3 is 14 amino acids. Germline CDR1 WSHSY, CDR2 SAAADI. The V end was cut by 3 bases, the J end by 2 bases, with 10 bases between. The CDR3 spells CASSDEGSNTEAFF. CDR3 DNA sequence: TGCGCCAGCAGTGATGAGGGAAGTAACACTGAAGCTTTCTTT.

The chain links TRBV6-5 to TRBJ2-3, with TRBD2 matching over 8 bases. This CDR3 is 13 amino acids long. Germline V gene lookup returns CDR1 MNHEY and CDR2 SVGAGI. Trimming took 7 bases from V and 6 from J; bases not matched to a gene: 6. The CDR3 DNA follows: TGTGCCAGCAACGGGAGGGCCTTGGATACGCAGTATTTT. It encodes CASNGRALDTQYF.

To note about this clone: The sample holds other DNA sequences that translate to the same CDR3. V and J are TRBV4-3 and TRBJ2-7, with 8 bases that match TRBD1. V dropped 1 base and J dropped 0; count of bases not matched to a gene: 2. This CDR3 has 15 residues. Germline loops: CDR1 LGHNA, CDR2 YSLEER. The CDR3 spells CASSQGTGSSYEQYF. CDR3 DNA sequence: TGCGCCAGCAGCCAAGGGACAGGGAGCTCCTACGAGCAGTACTTC.

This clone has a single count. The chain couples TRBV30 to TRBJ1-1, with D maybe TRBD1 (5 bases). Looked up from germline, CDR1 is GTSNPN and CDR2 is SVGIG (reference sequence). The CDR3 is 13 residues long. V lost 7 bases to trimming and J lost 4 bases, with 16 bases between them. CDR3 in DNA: TGTGCCTCCAACAGGTTTTGGGGCACTGAAGCTTTCTTT. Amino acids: CASNRFWGTEAFF.

Here the CDR3 DNA reads TGTGCCAGCAGCTACCCCGAGGGGACTAGCACAGATACGCAGTATTTT. Amino acid sequence: CASSYPEGTSTDTQYF. This chain joins TRBV6-6 and TRBJ2-3, with D possibly matching TRBD2 (6 bases). V lost 6 bases, J lost 0 bases, and 16 bases lay in between. This CDR3 is 16 amino acids long. Germline CDR1 is MNHNY and CDR2 is SVGAGI (reference sequence).

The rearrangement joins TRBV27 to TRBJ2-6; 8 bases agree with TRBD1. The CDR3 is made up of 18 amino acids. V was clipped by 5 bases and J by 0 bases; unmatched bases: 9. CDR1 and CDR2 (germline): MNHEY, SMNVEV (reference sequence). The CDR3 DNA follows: TGTGCCAGCAGTCTGGGACAGGCGACTTTCTCTGGGGCCAACGTCCTGACTTTC. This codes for CASSLGQATFSGANVLTF.

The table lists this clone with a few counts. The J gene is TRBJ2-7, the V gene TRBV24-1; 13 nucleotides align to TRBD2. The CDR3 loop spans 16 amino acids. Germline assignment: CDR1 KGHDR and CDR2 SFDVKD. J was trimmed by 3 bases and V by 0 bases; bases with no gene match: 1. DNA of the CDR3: TGTGCCACCAGTGATTTGGGGACTAGCGGGGTCTACGAGCAGTACTTC. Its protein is CATSDLGTSGVYEQYF.

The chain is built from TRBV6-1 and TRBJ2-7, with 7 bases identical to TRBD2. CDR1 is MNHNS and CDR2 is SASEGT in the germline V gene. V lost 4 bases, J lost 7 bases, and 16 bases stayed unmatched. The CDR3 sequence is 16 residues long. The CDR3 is CASSAPNGLGVGEQYF. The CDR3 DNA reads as TGTGCCAGCAGTGCCCCCAATGGACTAGGGGTTGGAGAGCAGTACTTC.

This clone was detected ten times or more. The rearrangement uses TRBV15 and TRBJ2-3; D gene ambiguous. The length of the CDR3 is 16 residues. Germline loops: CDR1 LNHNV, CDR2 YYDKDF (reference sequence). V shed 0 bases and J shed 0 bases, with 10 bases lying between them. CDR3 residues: CATSRETETSTDTQYF. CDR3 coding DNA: TGTGCCACCAGCAGAGAAACAGAAACTAGCACAGATACGCAGTATTTT. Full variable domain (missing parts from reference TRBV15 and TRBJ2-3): DAMVIQNPRYQVTQFGKPVTLSCSQTLNHNVMYWYQQKSSQAPKLLFHYYDKDFNNEADTPDNFQSRRPNTSFCFLDIRSPGLGDTAMYLCATSRETETSTDTQYFGPGTRLTVL.

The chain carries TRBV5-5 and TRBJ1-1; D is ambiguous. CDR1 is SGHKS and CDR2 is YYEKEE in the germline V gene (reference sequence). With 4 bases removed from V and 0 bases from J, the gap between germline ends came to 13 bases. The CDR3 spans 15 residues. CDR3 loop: CASSPLTRMNTEAFF. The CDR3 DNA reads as TGTGCCAGCAGCCCCTTGACAAGAATGAACACTGAAGCTTTCTTT.

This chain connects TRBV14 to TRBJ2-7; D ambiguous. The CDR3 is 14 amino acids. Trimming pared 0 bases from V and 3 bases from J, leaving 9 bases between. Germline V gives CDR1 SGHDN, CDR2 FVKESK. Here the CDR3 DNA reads TGTGCCAGCAGCCAAGACTCTTGGAGCTACGAGCAGTACTTC. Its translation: CASSQDSWSYEQYF.

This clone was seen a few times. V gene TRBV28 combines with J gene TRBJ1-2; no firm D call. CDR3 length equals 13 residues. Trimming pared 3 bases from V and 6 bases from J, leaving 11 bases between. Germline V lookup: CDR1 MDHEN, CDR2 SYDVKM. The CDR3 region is CASSLMQVDGYTF. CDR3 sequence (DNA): TGTGCCAGCAGTTTGATGCAGGTAGATGGCTACACCTTC.

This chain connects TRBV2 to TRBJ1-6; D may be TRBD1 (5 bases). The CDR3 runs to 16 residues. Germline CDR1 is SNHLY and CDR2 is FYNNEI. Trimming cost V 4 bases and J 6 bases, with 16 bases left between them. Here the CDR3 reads CASSGQGIQSNSPLHF. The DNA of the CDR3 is TGTGCCAGCAGTGGGCAGGGAATTCAAAGTAATTCACCCCTCCACTTT.

Written as DNA, the CDR3 is TGTGCCAGCAGCCGTCGTAGCGGTAATGCCTACGAGCAGTACTTC. It encodes CASSRRSGNAYEQYF. The genes are TRBV11-2 and TRBJ2-7; possible D gene TRBD2, 6 bases. CDR3 size: 15 residues. The ends were cut back, 5 bases at V and 2 bases at J, with 16 bases in the middle. From germline, CDR1 is SGHAT and CDR2 FQNNGV.

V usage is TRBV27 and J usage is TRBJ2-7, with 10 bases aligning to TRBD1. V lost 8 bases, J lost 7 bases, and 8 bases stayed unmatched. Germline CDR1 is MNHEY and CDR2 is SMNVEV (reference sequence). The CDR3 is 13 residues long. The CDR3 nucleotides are TGTGCCAGCGCGGGACAGGGGAAAAGGGAGCAGTACTTC. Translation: CASAGQGKREQYF.

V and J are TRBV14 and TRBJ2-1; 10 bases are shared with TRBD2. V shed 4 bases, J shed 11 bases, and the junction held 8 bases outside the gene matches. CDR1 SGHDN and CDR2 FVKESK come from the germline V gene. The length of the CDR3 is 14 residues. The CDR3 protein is CASSPSWTSGKQFF. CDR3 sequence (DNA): TGTGCCAGCAGCCCTTCTTGGACTAGCGGAAAGCAGTTCTTC.

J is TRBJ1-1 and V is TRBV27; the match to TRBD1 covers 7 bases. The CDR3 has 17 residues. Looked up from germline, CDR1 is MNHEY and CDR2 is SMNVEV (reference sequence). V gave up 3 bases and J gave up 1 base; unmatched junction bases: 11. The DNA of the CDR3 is TGTGCCAGCAGTTTGTACAGGGGAATTGTAGGGAACACTGAAGCTTTCTTT. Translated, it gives CASSLYRGIVGNTEAFF.

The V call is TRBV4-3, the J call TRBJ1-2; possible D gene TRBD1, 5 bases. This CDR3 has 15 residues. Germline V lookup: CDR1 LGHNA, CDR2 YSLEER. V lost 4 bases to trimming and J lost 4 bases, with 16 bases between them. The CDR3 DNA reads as TGCGCCAGCAGCCCAGAGTTCACAGGTGGCTATGGCTACACCTTC. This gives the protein CASSPEFTGGYGYTF.

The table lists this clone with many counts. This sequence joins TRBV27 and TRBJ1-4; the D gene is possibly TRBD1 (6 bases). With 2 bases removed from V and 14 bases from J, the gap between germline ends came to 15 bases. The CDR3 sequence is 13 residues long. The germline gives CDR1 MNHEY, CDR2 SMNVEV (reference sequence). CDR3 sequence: CASSLLRGGLLFF. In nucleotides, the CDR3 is TGTGCCAGCAGTTTACTTCGCGGGGGCTTGCTGTTTTTT.

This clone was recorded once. The CDR3 region is CASSLASPGSYNEQFF. The CDR3 region has the DNA TGTGCCAGCAGTTTAGCTAGCCCTGGCTCCTACAATGAGCAGTTCTTC. The V call is TRBV27, the J call TRBJ2-1; D is possibly TRBD2 (5 bases). Per the germline V gene, CDR1 is MNHEY and CDR2 is SMNVEV (reference sequence). This CDR3 is 16 amino acids long. Deletions cut 2 bases from V and 0 bases from J, with 11 bases between.

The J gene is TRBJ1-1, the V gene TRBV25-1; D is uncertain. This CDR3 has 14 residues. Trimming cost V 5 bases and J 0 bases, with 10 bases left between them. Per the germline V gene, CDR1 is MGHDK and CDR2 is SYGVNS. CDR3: CASSRDLMNTEAFF. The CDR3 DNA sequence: TGTGCCAGCAGTCGGGATCTTATGAACACTGAAGCTTTCTTT.

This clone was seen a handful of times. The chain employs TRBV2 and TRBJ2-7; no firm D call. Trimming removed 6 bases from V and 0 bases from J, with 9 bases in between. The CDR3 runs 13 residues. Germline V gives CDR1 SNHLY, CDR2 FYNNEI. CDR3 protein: CASSRPSSYEQYF. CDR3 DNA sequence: TGTGCCAGCAGCCGGCCTAGCTCCTACGAGCAGTACTTC.

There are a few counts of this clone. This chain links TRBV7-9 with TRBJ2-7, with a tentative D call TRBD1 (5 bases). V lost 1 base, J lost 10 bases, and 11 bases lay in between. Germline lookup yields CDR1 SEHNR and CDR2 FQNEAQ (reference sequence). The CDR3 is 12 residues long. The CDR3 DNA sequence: TGTGCCAGCAGCTTAGTAGTGGGGCAACAGTACTTC. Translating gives CASSLVVGQQYF.

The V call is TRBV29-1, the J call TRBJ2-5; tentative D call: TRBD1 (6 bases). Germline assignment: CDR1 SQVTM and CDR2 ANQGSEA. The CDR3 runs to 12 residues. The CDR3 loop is CSCGPGAETQYF. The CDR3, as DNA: TGCAGTTGCGGCCCAGGGGCGGAGACCCAGTACTTC. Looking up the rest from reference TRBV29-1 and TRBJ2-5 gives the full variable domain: SAVISQKPSRDICQRGTSLTIQCQVDSQVTMMFWYRQQPGQSLTLIATANQGSEATYESGFVIDKFPISRPNLTFSTLTVSNMSPEDSSIYLCSCGPGAETQYFGPGTRLLVL.

In DNA form, the CDR3 reads TGTGCCAGCAGCCCGACAGGGGGAAGGGGTGAAAAACTGTTTTTT. Translation: CASSPTGGRGEKLFF. This chain uses TRBV7-7 with TRBJ1-4; 9 bases are shared with TRBD1. The J segment lost 7 bases and the V segment lost 5 bases, leaving 8 bases of the junction unmatched. The germline V gene encodes CDR1 SSHAT and CDR2 FNYEAQ (reference sequence). The CDR3 sequence is 15 residues long.